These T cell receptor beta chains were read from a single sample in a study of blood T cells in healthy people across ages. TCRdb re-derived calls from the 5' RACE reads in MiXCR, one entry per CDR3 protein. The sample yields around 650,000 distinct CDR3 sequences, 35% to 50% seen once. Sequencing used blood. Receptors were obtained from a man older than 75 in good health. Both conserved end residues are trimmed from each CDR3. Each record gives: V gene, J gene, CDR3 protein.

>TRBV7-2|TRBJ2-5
ASSLAGTQETQY
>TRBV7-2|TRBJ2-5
ASSPNTKTQY
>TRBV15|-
ATSRPTGLYEQY
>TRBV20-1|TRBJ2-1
SARVQGGAYNEQF
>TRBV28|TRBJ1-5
ASSLWDRGNQPQH
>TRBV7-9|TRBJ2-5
ASSLGGVQETQY
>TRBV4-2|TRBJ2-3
ASSQVGSDTQY
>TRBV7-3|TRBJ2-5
ASSLGSDAWGDEQY
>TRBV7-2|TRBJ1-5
ASSLLVLKGGDQPQH
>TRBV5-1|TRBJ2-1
ASGSQGADEQF
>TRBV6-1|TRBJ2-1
ASSEVGSVGEQF
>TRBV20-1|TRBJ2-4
SARDRGLSIQY
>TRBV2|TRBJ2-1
ASKKRGANNEQF
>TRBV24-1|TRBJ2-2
ATSDLPQGTLNTGELF
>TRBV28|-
ASSSPGQTLHEQY
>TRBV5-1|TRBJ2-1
ASREDRGQRLNEQF
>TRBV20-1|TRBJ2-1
SAEEAGYGEQF
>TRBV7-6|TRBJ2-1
ASSLGVGGYNEQF
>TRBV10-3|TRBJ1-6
AIRQGDPYNSPLH
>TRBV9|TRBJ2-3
TSSVWDFTDTQY